This record covers a single T cell receptor beta chain. This study enrolled people aged roughly 18 to 89 from 24 US geographic areas. J was trimmed by 7 bases and V by 0 bases; bases with no gene match: 4. The germline gives CDR1 SGHRS, CDR2 YFSETQ. The CDR3 runs 13 residues. Assay: immunoSEQ multiplex PCR; the TCRdb copy retains only in-frame clones and omits some. The data show 330,000 or so clones, around 87% seen once. The data were taken from a study of blood T cell repertoires in COVID-19. For the study at large: Recovered Cohort 3 donors showed two negative PCRs, clearance, or symptom resolution. COVID-19 samples, acute and convalescent, were from the United States, Italy and Spain. Sample material is recorded as cDNA or gDNA derived from T cells, B-cell-depleted T cells, or PBMCs.

The sequenced sample consisted of PBMCs or T cells enriched from blood (not recorded which). V gene TRBV5-1 combines with J gene TRBJ2-7; TRBD1 matches 7 bases. The source is a man aged 35-49 years in a cohort exposed to, infected with or recovered from COVID-19 (not recorded which). The CDR3 DNA reads TGCGCCAGCAGCTTGGCTCCAGGGGGTGAGCAGTACTTC. It encodes CASSLAPGGEQYF.